This TCR beta chain appears in the sequencing data of a study of T cell responses to AZD1222 COVID-19 vaccine. Losses at the gene ends were 4 bases for V and 4 bases for J; bases not matched to a gene: 2. Germline V lookup: CDR1 ENHRY, CDR2 SYGVKD. This CDR3 is 13 amino acids long. Clones were sequenced by immunoSEQ multiplex PCR, and TCRdb holds only the in-frame ones, with some missing. This repertoire shows 120,000 or so clones, less than 90% found once; its top ten account for about 27%. The V call is TRBV10-3, the J call TRBJ1-2, with 8 bases lining up with TRBD1. The sequenced sample was peripheral blood, obtained on day 0 of AZD1222 vaccination. The TCR was taken from an adult in good health. The chain's CDR3 is CAISAGGLYGYTF. The DNA of the CDR3 is TGTGCCATCAGTGCAGGGGGCCTCTATGGCTACACCTTC.